One and the same sample provided the 10 T cell receptor beta chains below, sequenced in a study of blood T cell repertoires in COVID-19. Clones were read by immunoSEQ multiplex PCR, and TCRdb kept only the in-frame ones, dropping some. The table lists some 250,000 clones, approximately 82% of them singletons, with approximately 6% in the top ten. What was sequenced was peripheral blood. These TCRs come from a man at least 80 years old with acute or convalescent COVID-19.

This clone was observed a single time. The chain has TRBV6-5 and TRBJ1-1; possibly TRBD1 for D (5 bases). Germline V gene sequence: CDR1 MNHEY, CDR2 SVGAGI. V lost 2 bases, J lost 1 base, and 8 bases lay in between. The CDR3 sequence is 14 residues long. The DNA for the CDR3 is TGTGCCAGCAGTTACACAGACAGGAACACTGAAGCTTTCTTT. It encodes CASSYTDRNTEAFF.

V and J are TRBV5-6 and TRBJ2-1; D is possibly TRBD2 (5 bases). This CDR3 has 15 residues. CDR1 is SGHDT, CDR2 YYEEEE, per germline. V gave up 4 bases and J gave up 5 bases, with 16 bases separating them. CDR3 in amino acids: CASSELVYQNNEQFF. The CDR3 DNA reads as TGTGCCAGCAGCGAACTAGTTTACCAAAACAATGAGCAGTTCTTC.

Here the CDR3 DNA reads TGTGCCAGCTCACCTTCAAGACAGGCTGCCCAGTACGAGCAGTACTTC. Translating gives CASSPSRQAAQYEQYF. V and J are TRBV18 and TRBJ2-7; TRBD1 might be the D (6 bases). The CDR3 has 16 amino acids. V was cut by 3 bases and J by 4 bases, with 19 bases left in between. The germline V gene encodes CDR1 KGHSH and CDR2 LQKENI.

The chain couples TRBV5-1 to TRBJ2-3; 10 bases are a match to TRBD1. Trimming took 4 bases from V and 3 from J; bases not matched to a gene: 5. The length of the CDR3 is 15 residues. CDR1 and CDR2 (germline): SGHRS, YFSETQ. CDR3 residues: CASSTDRGGTDTQYF. The CDR3 region has the DNA TGCGCCAGCAGCACGGACAGGGGGGGGACAGATACGCAGTATTTT. Variable domain in full (rest from reference TRBV5-1 and TRBJ2-3): KAGVTQTPRYLIKTRGQQVTLSCSPISGHRSVSWYQQTPGQGLQFLFEYFSETQRNKGNFPGRFSGRQFSNSRSEMNVSTLELGDSALYLCASSTDRGGTDTQYFGPGTRLTVL.

V usage is TRBV19 and J usage is TRBJ2-7, with D uncertain. Trimming took 7 bases from V and 4 from J, leaving 11 bases between them. The CDR3 is made up of 12 amino acids. The germline V gene encodes CDR1 LNHDA and CDR2 SQIVND (reference sequence). The CDR3 sequence: CASKRTFYEQYF. The CDR3 coding sequence is TGTGCCAGTAAGAGAACCTTTTACGAGCAGTACTTC. The full variable domain, rest sourced from reference TRBV19 and TRBJ2-7, is DGGITQSPKYLFRKEGQNVTLSCEQNLNHDAMYWYRQDPGQGLRLIYYSQIVNDFQKGDIAEGYSVSREKKESFPLTVTSAQKNPTAFYLCASKRTFYEQYFGPGTRLTVT.

This clone showed up just once. This chain uses TRBV9 with TRBJ2-5; TRBD2 agrees at 11 bases. CDR3 length: 16 residues. The germline CDR1 and CDR2 sequences are SGDLS and YYNGEE. Trimming took 0 bases from V and 3 from J; bases not matched to a gene: 4. CDR3 sequence reads: CASSVGASGGKETQYF. The CDR3 bases are TGTGCCAGCAGCGTAGGGGCTAGCGGGGGGAAAGAGACCCAGTACTTC.

The gene calls are TRBV7-9 and TRBJ1-1; 7 bases align to TRBD1. V shed 5 bases and J 3 bases; nucleotides not matched to a gene: 6. The CDR3 runs to 14 residues. Looked up from germline, CDR1 is SEHNR and CDR2 is FQNEAQ (reference sequence). This CDR3 reads CASSPTGSDTEAFF. DNA for the CDR3: TGTGCCAGCAGCCCGACAGGGTCTGACACTGAAGCTTTCTTT.

This clone has more than one count but fewer than ten. The rearrangement links TRBV6-5 to TRBJ1-2; 7 bases match TRBD1. Trimming took 2 bases from V and 6 from J; bases not matched to a gene: 6. The CDR3 consists of 14 residues. Germline V CDR1 and CDR2: MNHEY, SVGAGI. The CDR3 reads CASSYGQAGNGYTF. The CDR3 bases are TGTGCCAGCAGTTACGGACAGGCCGGCAATGGCTACACCTTC.

V usage is TRBV30 and J usage is TRBJ2-5; tentatively, D is TRBD1 (7 bases). Germline V CDR1 and CDR2: GTSNPN, SVGIG (reference sequence). The CDR3 length is 12 residues. V lost 2 bases and J lost 5, with 9 bases in between. The CDR3 here is CAWSPGGETQYF. In DNA, the CDR3 is TGTGCCTGGAGTCCAGGGGGGGAGACCCAGTACTTC.

The V call is TRBV5-1, the J call TRBJ1-1, with 7 bases identical to TRBD1. The CDR3 consists of 13 residues. CDR1 is SGHRS, CDR2 YFSETQ, per germline. The V and J ends lost 4 bases and 4 bases, in that order; junction bases with no gene match: 4. CDR3 region: CASSSRDSTEAFF. CDR3 nucleotide sequence: TGCGCCAGCAGCAGCCGGGACAGCACTGAAGCTTTCTTT.